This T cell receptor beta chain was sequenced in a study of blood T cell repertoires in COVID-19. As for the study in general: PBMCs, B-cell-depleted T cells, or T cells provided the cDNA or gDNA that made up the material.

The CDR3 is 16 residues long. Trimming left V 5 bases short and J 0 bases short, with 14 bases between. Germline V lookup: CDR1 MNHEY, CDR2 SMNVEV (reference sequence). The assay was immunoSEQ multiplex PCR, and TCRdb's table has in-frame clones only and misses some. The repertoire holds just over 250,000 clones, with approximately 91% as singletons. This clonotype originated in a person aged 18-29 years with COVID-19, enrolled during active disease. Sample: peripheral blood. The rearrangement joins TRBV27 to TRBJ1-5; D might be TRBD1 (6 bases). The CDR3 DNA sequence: TGTGCCAGCAGTCCTGGGACACCTTATAGCAATCAGCCCCAGCATTTT. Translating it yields CASSPGTPYSNQPQHF.